The subject of this entry is one TCR beta chain. The antigen is not known. The junction departs from the called germline gene at one end, perhaps through a read error. Co-extracting RNA and DNA was done with about 17-31 mg of unsorted bulk tissue as input. A constant-region primer primed TCR beta cDNA synthesis from around 500 ng of total RNA. Three rounds of nested multiplex PCR with slightly modified ARM-PCR produced TCR beta libraries. TRBV1-TRBV30 forward primers paired with a C-beta reverse primer drove the first two PCR rounds, about 10 cycles each. TCRdb re-derived calls from the multiplex PCR reads in MiXCR, one entry per CDR3 protein. Of about 22,000 distinct CDR3 sequences detected, approximately 80% appear once; the ten largest clones hold under 40%. The entry originates in a study of tumor-infiltrating lymphocytes in primary liver carcinoma. The V gene's germline CDR1 is SGHNT and CDR2 YYREEE (reference sequence). This CDR3 has 15 amino acids.

Study outcomes and limitations: Present in all five tumor regions were only about 8-25% of the top clones. Reduced overlap was seen in tumor-adjacent and tumor-blood pairs versus tumor region pairs. The top-250-clone fraction was significantly higher in tumors than in blood (p = 0.039).

This TCR was sampled from a woman in her 30s with primary liver carcinoma and hepatitis B virus infection. The sequencing sample was made of liver tumor tissue from sampling region 2. Subset: tumor region T2, inferior pole. The chain couples TRBV5-4 to TRBJ2-3, with 8 bases that match TRBD2. The CDR3 DNA reads TGCGCCAGCAGCGCGAACCGGGGACTAGGAGATGCGCAGTATTTT. Translated: CASSANRGLGDAQYF.